The present T cell receptor (beta chain) was sequenced within a study of blood T cells in healthy people across ages. Across the study: Template switching retrieved approximately one barcoded beta molecule for each two T cells.

This CDR3 spans 13 amino acids. J gave up 5 bases and V 4 bases, and 2 bases lay outside the gene matches. Germline V CDR1 and CDR2: LNHDA, SQIVND (reference sequence). Points on this clonotype: Its antigen remains unknown.

The total RNA that was extracted per sample amounted to at least 5.5 micrograms. Study-wide results and caveats: There was a strong correlation between TCR beta diversity and naive T cell percentage.

A sample-barcoded 5' primer and a J-beta primer mix were used in a second PCR of about 7 to 12 cycles. All samples yielded 2.5 million or more CDR3-containing paired-end reads. TCRdb reanalysed the 5' RACE reads using MiXCR and keeps one entry per CDR3 protein. This table has more than 650,000 distinct CDR3 sequences, approximately 21% appearing once. The gene calls are TRBV19 and TRBJ2-5; 9 bases are shared with TRBD2. The clonotype was recovered from a man between 65 and 80 years old in good health. Specimen: blood. In nucleotides, the CDR3 is TGTGCCAGTAGTAACGGACTAGCGGAGACCCAGTACTTC. Protein product: CASSNGLAETQYF. The full variable domain, completed using reference TRBV19 and TRBJ2-5, is DGGITQSPKYLFRKEGQNVTLSCEQNLNHDAMYWYRQDPGQGLRLIYYSQIVNDFQKGDIAEGYSVSREKKESFPLTVTSAQKNPTAFYLCASSNGLAETQYFGPGTRLLVL.